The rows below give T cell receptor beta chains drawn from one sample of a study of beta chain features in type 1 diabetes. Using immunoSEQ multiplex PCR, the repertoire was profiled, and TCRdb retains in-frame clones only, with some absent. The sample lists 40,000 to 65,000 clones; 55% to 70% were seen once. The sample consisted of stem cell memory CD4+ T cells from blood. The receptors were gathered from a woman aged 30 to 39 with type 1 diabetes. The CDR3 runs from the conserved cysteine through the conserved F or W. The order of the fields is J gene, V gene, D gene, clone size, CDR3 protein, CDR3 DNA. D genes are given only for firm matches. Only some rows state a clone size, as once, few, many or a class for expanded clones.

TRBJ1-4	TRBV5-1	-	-	CASYLGPTNEKLFF	TGCGCCAGCTACTTGGGGCCAACTAATGAAAAACTGTTTTTT
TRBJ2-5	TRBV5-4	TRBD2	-	CASSRASGRSFGETQYF	TGTGCCAGCAGCCGCGCTAGCGGGAGGAGTTTTGGAGAGACCCAGTACTTC
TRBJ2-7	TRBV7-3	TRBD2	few	CASSLTSSGTRYF	TGTGCCAGCAGCCTTACCTCCAGCGGGACGAGGTACTTC
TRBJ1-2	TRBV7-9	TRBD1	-	CASSPRGQPYGYTF	TGTGCCAGCAGCCCACGGGGACAGCCCTATGGCTACACCTTC
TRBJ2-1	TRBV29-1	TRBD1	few	CSVTGAGSYNEQFF	TGCAGCGTAACAGGGGCAGGGTCCTACAATGAGCAGTTCTTC
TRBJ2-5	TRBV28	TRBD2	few	CASGVRRGSETQYF	TGTGCCAGCGGAGTCCGGCGGGGGTCGGAGACCCAGTACTTC
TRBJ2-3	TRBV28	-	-	CASGGLPTDTQYF	TGTGCCAGCGGCGGACTACCCACAGATACGCAGTATTTT
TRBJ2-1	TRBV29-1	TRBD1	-	CSALRDRDSNEQFF	TGCAGCGCGCTCCGGGACAGGGATTCCAATGAGCAGTTCTTC
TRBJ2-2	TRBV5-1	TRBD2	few	CASTPPGGENTGELFF	TGCGCCAGCACCCCCCCGGGAGGGGAGAACACCGGGGAGCTGTTTTTT
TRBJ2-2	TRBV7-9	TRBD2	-	CASSVRGLAPSGELFF	TGTGCCAGCAGCGTTAGAGGACTAGCTCCGAGCGGGGAGCTGTTTTTT
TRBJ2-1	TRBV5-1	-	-	CASSLETGTYNEQFF	TGCGCCAGCAGCTTGGAGACGGGGACCTACAATGAGCAGTTCTTC
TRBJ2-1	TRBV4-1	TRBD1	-	CASSQVVAGGGSYNEQFF	TGCGCCAGCAGCCAAGTGGTCGCAGGGGGTGGGTCGTACAATGAGCAGTTCTTC
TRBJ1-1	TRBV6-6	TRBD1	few	CASSYSVTGRNTEAFF	TGTGCCAGCAGTTACTCGGTGACAGGGAGGAACACTGAAGCTTTCTTT
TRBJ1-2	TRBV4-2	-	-	CASSQSDGFGGYTF	TGTGCCAGCAGCCAAAGCGACGGATTCGGAGGCTACACCTTC
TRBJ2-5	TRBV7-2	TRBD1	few	CASRGGQGRETQYF	TGTGCCAGCAGGGGGGGACAGGGACGAGAGACCCAGTACTTC
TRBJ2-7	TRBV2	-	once	CARRGQTTYEQYF	TGTGCCAGAAGAGGACAGACAACCTACGAGCAGTACTTC
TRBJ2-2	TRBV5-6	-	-	CASSLPQGGGELFF	TGTGCCAGCAGCCTGCCACAGGGCGGCGGGGAGCTGTTTTTT
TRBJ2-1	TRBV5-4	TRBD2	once	CASRTGLAGGQAEQFF	TGTGCCAGCAGGACGGGACTAGCGGGAGGGCAGGCTGAGCAGTTCTTC
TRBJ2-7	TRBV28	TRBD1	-	CASWGTGASYEQYF	TGTGCCAGCTGGGGGACAGGGGCTTCCTACGAGCAGTACTTC
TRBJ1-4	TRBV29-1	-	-	CSVVAGPNEKLFF	TGCAGCGTTGTGGCAGGGCCTAATGAAAAACTGTTTTTT
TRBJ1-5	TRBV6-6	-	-	CASRRRGNSNQPQHF	TGTGCCAGCAGGCGCAGAGGGAATAGCAATCAGCCCCAGCATTTT
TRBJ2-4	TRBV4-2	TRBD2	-	CASSQSSGTENIQYF	TGTGCCAGCAGCCAGTCTAGCGGGACCGAAAACATTCAGTACTTC
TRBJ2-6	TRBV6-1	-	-	CASRPVSGANVLTF	TGTGCCAGCAGGCCAGTCTCTGGGGCCAACGTCCTGACTTTC
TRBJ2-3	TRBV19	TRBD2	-	CASSTPREGLDTQYF	TGTGCCAGTAGCACCCCTCGGGAGGGCCTGGATACGCAGTATTTT
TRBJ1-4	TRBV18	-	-	CASSPQGATNEKLFF	TGTGCCAGCTCACCACAAGGGGCAACTAATGAAAAACTGTTTTTT
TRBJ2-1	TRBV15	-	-	CATSRDRSGYVNEQFF	TGTGCCACCAGCAGAGATAGGTCAGGCTATGTCAATGAGCAGTTCTTC
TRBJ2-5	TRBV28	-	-	CASREPGPETQYF	TGTGCCAGCAGAGAACCGGGTCCGGAGACCCAGTACTTC
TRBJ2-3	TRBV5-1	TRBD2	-	CASSLGPLAGDGTDTQYF	TGCGCCAGCAGCTTGGGGCCACTAGCGGGAGATGGCACAGATACGCAGTATTTT
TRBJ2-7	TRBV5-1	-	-	CASSLGGEADSYEQYF	TGCGCCAGCAGCTTGGGGGGAGAGGCAGACTCCTACGAGCAGTACTTC
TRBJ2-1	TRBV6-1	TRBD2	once	CASSEIAGFYYEQFF	TGTGCCAGCAGTGAAATAGCGGGATTCTACTATGAGCAGTTCTTC
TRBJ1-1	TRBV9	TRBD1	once	CASSVTQGVTEAFF	TGTGCCAGCAGCGTTACACAGGGGGTCACTGAAGCTTTCTTT
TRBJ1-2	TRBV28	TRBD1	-	CASTFQGADGYTF	TGTGCCAGCACCTTCCAGGGGGCGGATGGCTACACCTTC
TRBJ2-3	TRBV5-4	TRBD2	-	CASSWTSGSGTDTQYF	TGTGCCAGCAGCTGGACTAGCGGGAGTGGTACAGATACGCAGTATTTT
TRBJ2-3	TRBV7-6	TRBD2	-	CASSLWGVGLASTDTQYF	TGTGCCAGCAGCTTATGGGGTGTAGGACTAGCGTCCACAGATACGCAGTATTTT
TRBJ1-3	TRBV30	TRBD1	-	CAWSRDRGPGNTIYF	TGTGCCTGGAGTCGGGACAGGGGGCCTGGAAACACCATATATTTT
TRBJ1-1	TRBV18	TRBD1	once	CASSATGGADTEAFF	TGTGCCAGCTCAGCGACAGGGGGTGCTGACACTGAAGCTTTCTTT
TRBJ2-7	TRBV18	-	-	CASSSLDRSYEQYF	TGTGCCAGCTCATCACTTGACAGGTCCTACGAGCAGTACTTC
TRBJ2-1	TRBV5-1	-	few	CASSLLLSGSYNEQFF	TGCGCCAGCAGCTTGTTGTTGTCCGGCTCCTACAATGAGCAGTTCTTC
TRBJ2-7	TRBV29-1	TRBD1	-	CSVWDRGFYEQYF	TGCAGCGTTTGGGACAGGGGCTTTTACGAGCAGTACTTC
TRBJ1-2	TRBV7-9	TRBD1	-	CASSLDRQGYGYTF	TGTGCCAGCAGCTTAGATCGACAGGGCTATGGCTACACCTTC
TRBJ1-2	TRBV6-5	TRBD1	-	CASTDRDANYGYTF	TGTGCCAGCACCGACAGGGACGCTAACTATGGCTACACCTTC
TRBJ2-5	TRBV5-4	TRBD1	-	CASSLPGTGEETQYF	TGTGCCAGCAGCTTGCCGGGGACAGGTGAAGAGACCCAGTACTTC
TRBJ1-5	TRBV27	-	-	CASGSTGWEVGQPQHF	TGTGCCAGCGGATCGACGGGGTGGGAGGTTGGTCAGCCCCAGCATTTT
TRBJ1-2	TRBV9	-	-	CASSVSAGHGYTF	TGTGCCAGCAGCGTATCGGCAGGGCATGGCTACACCTTC
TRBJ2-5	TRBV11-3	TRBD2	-	CASSRGLAGQETQYF	TGTGCCAGCAGCCGGGGACTAGCGGGACAAGAGACCCAGTACTTC